These T cell receptor beta chains were read from a single sample in a study of T-cell memory formation after mild COVID-19. TCRdb ran MiXCR on the 5' RACE reads and lists one entry per CDR3 protein. Counted here are around 450,000 distinct CDR3 sequences, around 20% occurring once; the ten biggest clones make up about 8.8%. The material sequenced was PBMCs or a T cell subset sorted from them (not recorded which). These receptors all come from an adult woman who had mild COVID-19 (a few samples of this study predate the infection). Cell type and time point are not known. Each CDR3 is given with its conserved first and last residue. Each record gives: J gene, clone size, D gene, V gene, CDR3 DNA, CDR3 protein. The D gene is left open where the match is weak. Only some rows state a clone size, as once, few, many or a class for expanded clones.

J: TRBJ2-3
size: .
D: .
V: TRBV30
DNA: TGTGCCTCGCGCCTTGTGACAGATACGCAGTATTTT
CDR3: CASRLVTDTQYF

J: TRBJ2-3
size: .
D: .
V: TRBV9
DNA: TGTGCCAGCAGCCTTGACGGGGTCCGCACAGATACGCAGTATTTT
CDR3: CASSLDGVRTDTQYF

J: TRBJ2-5
size: .
D: .
V: TRBV14
DNA: TGTGCCAGCAGCCAAGAAGAGGTCTGGCAAGAGACCCAGTACTTC
CDR3: CASSQEEVWQETQYF

J: TRBJ1-4
size: .
D: TRBD1
V: TRBV20-1
DNA: TGCAGTGCTACATATCGGGACAGATCTAATGAAAAACTGTTTTTT
CDR3: CSATYRDRSNEKLFF

J: TRBJ2-5
size: once
D: .
V: TRBV13
DNA: TGTGCCAGCAGCTTATCGCCCCAAGAGACCCAGTACTTC
CDR3: CASSLSPQETQYF

J: TRBJ2-7
size: .
D: .
V: TRBV4-1
DNA: TGCGCCAGCAGCCGGGGGGGCGGGGCCGTCTCCTACGAGCAGTACTTC
CDR3: CASSRGGGAVSYEQYF

J: TRBJ1-1
size: .
D: .
V: TRBV24-1
DNA: TGTGCCACCAGTGGGGAGGAGAACACTGAAGCTTTCTTT
CDR3: CATSGEENTEAFF

J: TRBJ2-5
size: few
D: TRBD2
V: TRBV10-2
DNA: TGCGCCAGCCGAGCGGGGGGGCCTCAAGAGACCCAGTACTTC
CDR3: CASRAGGPQETQYF

J: TRBJ1-1
size: .
D: TRBD1
V: TRBV6-1
DNA: TGTGCCAACACGATTATGGACAGGGCATCCGGTGAAGCTTTCTTT
CDR3: CANTIMDRASGEAFF

J: TRBJ2-7
size: few
D: TRBD2
V: TRBV20-1
DNA: TGCAGTGCTAGAGGCTCCGGGACTAGCGGGAGGAGGCCCTACGAGCAGTACTTC
CDR3: CSARGSGTSGRRPYEQYF

J: TRBJ2-5
size: .
D: .
V: TRBV9
DNA: TGTGCCAGCAGCGAGAGGAGACAGGTCGGATCGGAGACCCAGTACTTC
CDR3: CASSERRQVGSETQYF

J: TRBJ1-4
size: few
D: TRBD1
V: TRBV3-1
DNA: TGTGCCAGCAGCCAAGTACGCCTCGGCCGGACAGGGTCCGATGAAAAACTGTTTTTT
CDR3: CASSQVRLGRTGSDEKLFF

J: TRBJ1-6
size: .
D: .
V: TRBV7-9
DNA: TGTGCCAGCAGCTCTAGCCGCGGGGGGAATTCACCCCTCCACTTT
CDR3: CASSSSRGGNSPLHF

J: TRBJ2-1
size: few
D: TRBD2
V: TRBV5-1
DNA: TGCGCCAGCCAGACTAGCGGGAGTCTCGATGAGCAGTTCTTC
CDR3: CASQTSGSLDEQFF

J: TRBJ1-5
size: .
D: TRBD1
V: TRBV24-1
DNA: TGTGCCACCGGGGACAGTCGCGTGAAACAGCCCCAGCATTTT
CDR3: CATGDSRVKQPQHF

J: TRBJ2-5
size: .
D: .
V: TRBV7-2
DNA: TGTGCCAGCAGCTTTCTGGGTTTTGAAACCCAGTACTTC
CDR3: CASSFLGFETQYF

J: TRBJ1-1
size: few
D: .
V: TRBV7-8
DNA: TGTGCCAGCAGCTTAGTATCAGCTCCGGTGAACACTGAAGCTTTCTTT
CDR3: CASSLVSAPVNTEAFF

J: TRBJ1-1
size: .
D: TRBD1
V: TRBV28
DNA: TGTGCCAGCAGTTCCGCCGGGACAGGAAACAATGAAGCTTTCTTT
CDR3: CASSSAGTGNNEAFF

J: TRBJ2-2
size: few
D: .
V: TRBV14
DNA: TGTGCCAGCAGCCAAGATCGGGGGAGAGGGGAGCTGTTTTTT
CDR3: CASSQDRGRGELFF

J: TRBJ2-1
size: few
D: .
V: TRBV11-2
DNA: TGTGCCAGCAGCCCGGTTACGAGCTCCTACAATGAGCAGTTCTTC
CDR3: CASSPVTSSYNEQFF

J: TRBJ2-5
size: few
D: .
V: TRBV7-7
DNA: TGTGCCAGCAGCTTAGCGACTGTGGGAGAGACCCAGTACTTC
CDR3: CASSLATVGETQYF

J: TRBJ2-7
size: .
D: .
V: TRBV4-3
DNA: TGCGCCAGCGGGGTCCCTGGCTCATACGAGCAGTACTTC
CDR3: CASGVPGSYEQYF

J: TRBJ1-3
size: .
D: .
V: TRBV19
DNA: TGTGCCAGTAGTCCCGACAGGATCTCTGGAAACACCATATATTTT
CDR3: CASSPDRISGNTIYF

J: TRBJ2-5
size: few
D: TRBD2
V: TRBV7-2
DNA: TGTGCCAGCAGCTCAGGGACTAGCAGAGAGACCCAGTACTTC
CDR3: CASSSGTSRETQYF

J: TRBJ2-2
size: few
D: TRBD2
V: TRBV9
DNA: TGTGCCAGCAGCCCACGCGCTAGCGGGGTGGGGAACACCGGGGAGCTGTTTTTT
CDR3: CASSPRASGVGNTGELFF

J: TRBJ2-5
size: .
D: .
V: TRBV11-2
DNA: TGTGCCAGCAGCCCCGCTTGGGGAGAGACCCAGTACTTC
CDR3: CASSPAWGETQYF

J: TRBJ2-5
size: few
D: .
V: TRBV7-7
DNA: TGTGCCAGCAGCTTACGCGTTTTGGAGACCCAGTACTTC
CDR3: CASSLRVLETQYF

J: TRBJ1-1
size: few
D: .
V: TRBV18
DNA: TGTGCCAGCTCCAGGCGTACGGATGATAAAGCTTTCTTT
CDR3: CASSRRTDDKAFF

J: TRBJ2-7
size: few
D: .
V: TRBV11-3
DNA: TGTGCCAGCAGCCATACCGTAGGGGTGGGCTCCTACGAGCAGTACTTC
CDR3: CASSHTVGVGSYEQYF

J: TRBJ2-7
size: few
D: .
V: TRBV5-1
DNA: TGCGCCAGCAGCTTGAGCGGGACAGGTCACTCCTACGAGCAGTACTTC
CDR3: CASSLSGTGHSYEQYF

J: TRBJ1-3
size: few
D: .
V: TRBV29-1
DNA: TGCAGCGTTGATGGGACAAGCTCTGGAAACACCATATATTTT
CDR3: CSVDGTSSGNTIYF

J: TRBJ2-7
size: few
D: .
V: TRBV30
DNA: TGTGCCTGGAGTAAAGGGGGTAAGGGCTACGAGCAGTACTTC
CDR3: CAWSKGGKGYEQYF

J: TRBJ2-5
size: .
D: .
V: TRBV5-1
DNA: TGCGCCAGCAGCCGAGGGGCAGGACTTCCTAGGGAGACCCAGTACTTC
CDR3: CASSRGAGLPRETQYF

J: TRBJ1-3
size: .
D: .
V: TRBV15
DNA: TGTGCCACCAGCAGAGCTCGGGCGAGTGGAAACACCATATATTTT
CDR3: CATSRARASGNTIYF

J: TRBJ2-7
size: few
D: .
V: TRBV12-3/TRBV12-4
DNA: TGTGCCAGCTACAAGACAGGGAACGGGAGAGGCCAGCAGTACTTC
CDR3: CASYKTGNGRGQQYF

J: TRBJ1-3
size: few
D: TRBD1
V: TRBV20-1
DNA: TGCAGTGCTAGGCCAGGGGGCTCTGGAAACACCATATATTTT
CDR3: CSARPGGSGNTIYF

J: TRBJ2-5
size: .
D: TRBD1
V: TRBV20-1
DNA: TGCAGTGCTAGTTCAGGGGGATCCCAAGAGACCCAGTACTTC
CDR3: CSASSGGSQETQYF

J: TRBJ1-1
size: few
D: .
V: TRBV19
DNA: TGTGCCAGTAGTACGACGTTCGTGGGCACTGAAGCTTTCTTT
CDR3: CASSTTFVGTEAFF

J: TRBJ1-5
size: .
D: .
V: TRBV5-1
DNA: TGCGCCAGCAGCTTCCGGGTCCTCCCGAGATATAGCAATCAGCCCCAGCATTTT
CDR3: CASSFRVLPRYSNQPQHF

J: TRBJ2-7
size: .
D: TRBD2
V: TRBV12-3/TRBV12-4
DNA: TGTGCCAGCAGTCGGCCTACTAGCGGGTTATCCTACGAGCAGTACTTC
CDR3: CASSRPTSGLSYEQYF

J: TRBJ2-7
size: few
D: .
V: TRBV4-1
DNA: TGCGCCAGCAGCCAAGGGGGACTTCTCTCCGAGCAGTACTTC
CDR3: CASSQGGLLSEQYF

J: TRBJ2-1
size: .
D: .
V: TRBV6-5
DNA: TGTGCCAGCAGTTTCGGGGGCCTGGAGCAGTTCTTC
CDR3: CASSFGGLEQFF

J: TRBJ1-1
size: few
D: .
V: TRBV3-1
DNA: TGTGCCAGCAGCCTACCGGGGCGTGAAGCTTTCTTT
CDR3: CASSLPGREAFF

J: TRBJ1-2
size: .
D: TRBD1
V: TRBV19
DNA: TGTGCCAGTAGAAACAGGGGTCTAAATGATGGCTACACCTTC
CDR3: CASRNRGLNDGYTF

J: TRBJ2-2
size: few
D: TRBD2
V: TRBV12-3/TRBV12-4
DNA: TGTGCCAGCTCCGATTATCTAGCGGGGACCGACACCGGGGAGCTGTTTTTT
CDR3: CASSDYLAGTDTGELFF

J: TRBJ2-1
size: once
D: .
V: TRBV24-1
DNA: TGTGCCACCAGCACAGAGTTCGATGAGCAGTTCTTC
CDR3: CATSTEFDEQFF

J: TRBJ1-2
size: .
D: .
V: TRBV3-1
DNA: TGTGCCAGCAGCCAAGCTTCGGCACAGCATAACTATGGCTACACCTTC
CDR3: CASSQASAQHNYGYTF

J: TRBJ2-7
size: .
D: .
V: TRBV9
DNA: TGTGCCAGCAGCGAGGGCGCGGTGGCAGAAGCCTACGAGCAGTACTTC
CDR3: CASSEGAVAEAYEQYF

J: TRBJ2-3
size: .
D: .
V: TRBV9
DNA: TGTGCCAGCAGCGAGGGGGAACTACGCGGGGGAGATACGCAGTATTTT
CDR3: CASSEGELRGGDTQYF

J: TRBJ2-1
size: few
D: TRBD2
V: TRBV7-2
DNA: TGTGCCAGCAGCCGACTAGCGGCCAGGGCTTACAATGAGCAGTTCTTC
CDR3: CASSRLAARAYNEQFF

J: TRBJ2-7
size: .
D: .
V: TRBV7-9
DNA: TGTGCCAGCAGCTTTTCCGGGACATCCCTCTCCTACGAGCAGTACTTC
CDR3: CASSFSGTSLSYEQYF

J: TRBJ2-5
size: few
D: .
V: TRBV18
DNA: TGTGCCAGCTCACCACTCGGGAAAACTCTAGAGACCCAGTACTTC
CDR3: CASSPLGKTLETQYF

J: TRBJ2-7
size: .
D: .
V: TRBV7-9
DNA: TGTGCCAGCAGCCCTACGCAGAGCCCATGGGACGAGCAGTACTTC
CDR3: CASSPTQSPWDEQYF

J: TRBJ2-1
size: .
D: .
V: TRBV10-3
DNA: TGTGCCATCAGTGAAGGTCAGGGGCGAGGGAATGAGCAGTTCTTC
CDR3: CAISEGQGRGNEQFF

J: TRBJ2-2
size: .
D: .
V: TRBV18
DNA: TGTGCCAGCTCAATGAACAGGGCCTTGAACACCGGGGAGCTGTTTTTT
CDR3: CASSMNRALNTGELFF

J: TRBJ2-1
size: .
D: TRBD2
V: TRBV10-3
DNA: TGTGCCATCAGTGAGTTTAGCGGGGGGGCGTATGAGCAGTTCTTC
CDR3: CAISEFSGGAYEQFF

J: TRBJ2-3
size: few
D: TRBD2
V: TRBV7-8
DNA: TGTGCCAGCAGGTATAGCGGGAGTGGCACAGATACGCAGTATTTT
CDR3: CASRYSGSGTDTQYF

J: TRBJ2-1
size: many
D: TRBD2
V: TRBV9
DNA: TGTGCCAGCAGCGTAGCGGAACTAGCGGGGGCCTCAGGTGAGCAGTTCTTC
CDR3: CASSVAELAGASGEQFF